This T cell receptor (beta chain) was documented in a study of T cell responses to AZD1222 COVID-19 vaccine listed by TCRdb under 2021. Looking at the study overall: Because spike-specific TCR depth and breadth did not differ between the two schedules, AZD1222 recipients who got a second dose at roughly 4 weeks were pooled with those who got a second dose at roughly 12 weeks. A total of 233 trial participants underwent TCR sequencing, of whom nearly 210 had received two doses of AZD1222 and approximately 25 had received two doses of the MenACWY control vaccine. Trial participants were enrolled by age into 18-55, 56-69 and 70-plus year subgroups, with around 140, 26 and 57 TCR-sequenced participants respectively. Results and caveats for the whole study, not just this receptor: CD4 TCRs associated with the vaccine covered the entire spike protein, and the dominant responses were in regions 160-218 and 743-854. A significant rise in spike-specific TCR breadth and depth was observed after two AZD1222 doses relative to day 0 and relative to MenACWY recipients. Nearly half of unique spike-specific TCRs reportedly recognized epitopes outside regions mutated in the B.1.351 and B.1.1.7 variants. Conclusions about previously exposed vaccinees were limited because only a handful of AZD1222 recipients were SARS-CoV-2 seropositive at baseline. Most participants were white British and females outnumbered males, and the authors suggested that clonal diversity may have been underestimated. Because no day 14 peak-response samples were available, the repertoires could be characterized only after the peak T cell response. The 56-69-year group was small, and its depth increase did not reach significance, likely because of low power.

The CDR1 and CDR2 encoded by the germline V gene are LGHNA and YSLEER. The CDR3 sequence holds 13 residues, the cysteine and phenylalanine included. This entry keeps only the CDR3 DNA: 39 bases, framed from base 1. V and J are truncated by 5 bases and 14 bases respectively, leaving an intervening sequence of 18 bases. The CDR3 regions of human TCRbeta chains were analyzed by immunosequencing. The study's processing was this. TCRs in the repertoires were compared against a reference library of SARS-CoV-2-specific TCRs that had been generated with the MIRA antigen-specificity platform. Breadth meant the fraction of unique TCRs that were SARS-CoV-2-associated, whereas depth meant the fraction of total T cells that were SARS-CoV-2-associated. Each spike-specific TCR was assigned to its reactive spike region and to a CD4 or CD8 class using the MIRA data. Log10-transformed breadth and depth values were compared by one-way ANOVA with Sidak's multiple comparisons tests. TCRdb holds this immuneACCESS table with in-frame rearrangements only. Some clones are missing; in checked studies, unresolved V genes explain under half, and the rest has no known cause. The V and J calls and clone size are taken from that table; D and trimming were inferred from the DNA. This sample is represented by about 140,000 clones; over 85% of them were singletons. The ten largest clones represent about 6% of the sample.

Worth noting for this clone: Which antigen it targets is not known. Qualities for individual bases were not recorded, and no much larger clone is one base off.

The time point label corresponds to: baseline before first vaccination. The vaccinee samples were drawn from two UK trials, COV001 and COV002, one of which was a single-blind randomized controlled phase 2/3 trial testing AZD1222 (ChAdOx1 nCoV-19) in healthy adults. Trial participant PBMC samples were collected at day 0 and day 28 after the second dose for TCRbeta chain sequencing. The receptor was derived from an adult in good health. The sequences come from peripheral blood, collected on day 0 of AZD1222 vaccination. The V and J genes are TRBV4-3 and TRBJ1-4, with an unclear D gene assignment. In nucleotide form, the sequence is TGCGCCAGCAGCTACAACGAGGGTATGACTCTGTTTTTT. It translates to CASSYNEGMTLFF.